What follows are 25 T cell receptor beta chains derived from one specimen sequenced in a study of blood T cell repertoires in COVID-19 (dated by TCRdb to about 2020). The library was made by the immunoSEQ multiplex PCR assay. The source is immuneACCESS, and TCRdb retained only in-frame sequences with V and J called. Part of the clones is not carried over; for the studies checked, unresolved V genes explain less than half of this, and the remainder is unexplained. The sample records some 250,000 clones, 65% to 85% of which are singletons. Of the sample, 7.5% to 9% falls within the top ten clones. The sequenced sample was peripheral blood. Every receptor here comes from an elderly woman with acute or convalescent COVID-19.

The V and J genes are TRBV14 and TRBJ2-5, with D maybe TRBD2 (5 bases). In germline, CDR1 is SGHDN, CDR2 FVKESK. This CDR3 contains 13 residues. Trimming cost V 3 bases and J 7 bases, with 12 bases left between them. CDR3 coding DNA: TGTGCCAGCAGCCAGGCGTTAGAGGGGACCCAGTACTTC. Its protein product is CASSQALEGTQYF.

V is TRBV5-1 and J is TRBJ2-7, with TRBD2 identical over 13 bases. The junction had 12 bases not matched to a gene; V was cut back by 3 bases and J by 12 bases. Per germline, CDR1 SGHRS and CDR2 YFSETQ. The CDR3 loop spans 15 amino acids. The CDR3 DNA reads as TGCGCCAGCAGCTCCACCGGGACTAGCGGGACCGTCTGGTACTTC. Its protein is CASSSTGTSGTVWYF.

The V call is TRBV9, the J call TRBJ2-1; D remains unclear. The CDR3 sequence is 16 residues long. Germline V CDR1 and CDR2: SGDLS, YYNGEE. V lost 4 bases to trimming and J lost 4 bases, with 18 bases between them. The CDR3 coding sequence is TGTGCCAGCAGCCCGACCCCGGAACAGAGATACAATGAGCAGTTCTTC. Protein: CASSPTPEQRYNEQFF.

J is TRBJ2-3 and V is TRBV5-1; 8 nucleotides line up with TRBD1. The CDR3 has 16 residues. The trim removed 2 bases at V and 2 bases at J, leaving 7 bases unmatched. Germline V gives CDR1 SGHRS, CDR2 YFSETQ. For the CDR3, the DNA is TGCGCCAGCAGCTTACAGGGGGAACATTCCACAGATACGCAGTATTTT. Protein product: CASSLQGEHSTDTQYF.

The chain carries TRBV21-1 and TRBJ2-7; TRBD1, the table's D call, was not compared with the DNA. TRBV21-1 is termed a pseudogene. The CDR3 is 15 residues long. CDR3 in DNA: TGTGCCAGCAGCGCGGCGGACCGGAACAGGCACGAGCAGTACTTC. This gives the protein CASSAADRNRHEQYF.

This chain joins TRBV3-1 (or the pseudogene TRBV3-2) and TRBJ2-3, with D perhaps matching TRBD2 (5 bases). V was clipped by 2 bases and J by 6 bases, with 12 bases between them. From germline, CDR1 is LGHDT and CDR2 YNNKEL (reference sequence). The CDR3 extends over 14 amino acids. The CDR3 is CASSQRGREDTQYF. The CDR3 coding sequence is TGTGCCAGCAGCCAACGAGGAAGGGAGGATACGCAGTATTTT.

V and J are TRBV15 and TRBJ2-7; 10 positions match TRBD1. The CDR3 length is 16 residues. Germline V gene lookup returns CDR1 LNHNV and CDR2 YYDKDF (reference sequence). Unmatched junction bases numbered 13, after V lost 5 bases and J lost 6 bases. CDR3 DNA: TGTGCCACCAGCGGCAGGGGGACAGGGGATTCTCTCGAGCAGTACTTC. Amino acid sequence: CATSGRGTGDSLEQYF. Supplemented by reference TRBV15 and TRBJ2-7, the full variable domain reads DAMVIQNPRYQVTQFGKPVTLSCSQTLNHNVMYWYQQKSSQAPKLLFHYYDKDFNNEADTPDNFQSRRPNTSFCFLDIRSPGLGDTAMYLCATSGRGTGDSLEQYFGPGTRLTVT.

The V call is TRBV10-3, the J call TRBJ2-7, with TRBD2 identical over 7 bases. Germline values: CDR1 ENHRY, CDR2 SYGVKD. J gave up 3 bases and V 6 bases, and 8 bases lay outside the gene matches. The length of the CDR3 is 14 residues. DNA of the CDR3: TGTGCCATCAGGGACCGCCGCGGGGGCTACGAGCAGTACTTC. This sequence encodes CAIRDRRGGYEQYF.

The chain carries TRBV11-2 and TRBJ2-7; 11 positions match TRBD2. V shed 1 base, J shed 3 bases, and the junction held 5 bases outside the gene matches. The CDR3 extends over 16 amino acids. Looked up from germline, CDR1 is SGHAT and CDR2 is FQNNGV. For the CDR3, the DNA is TGTGCCAGCAGCTTAGGACTAGCGGGATCCTTCTACGAGCAGTACTTC. Translating it yields CASSLGLAGSFYEQYF.

Here the CDR3 DNA reads TGTGCCATCAGTGAGGGAGGGAACAATGAGCAGTTCTTC. Its translation is CAISEGGNNEQFF. The rearrangement links TRBV10-3 to TRBJ2-1, with D possibly being TRBD2 (6 bases). V lost 2 bases to trimming and J lost 5 bases, with 7 bases between them. This CDR3 region has 13 residues. The germline V gene has CDR1 ENHRY and CDR2 SYGVKD.

The rearrangement joins TRBV7-9 to TRBJ2-7; D is ambiguous. Trimming took 5 bases from V and 1 from J, leaving 9 bases between them. The CDR3 runs 13 residues. Germline CDR1 is SEHNR and CDR2 is FQNEAQ (reference sequence). The CDR3 spells CASSPTPSYEQYF. The CDR3 DNA follows: TGTGCCAGCAGCCCAACTCCGTCCTACGAGCAGTACTTC.

The chain uses TRBV29-1 and TRBJ2-5; 9 bases match TRBD1. After removal of 4 bases from V and 2 bases from J, the junction contained 2 bases not matched to a gene. This CDR3 region has 13 residues. CDR1 is SQVTM, CDR2 ANQGSEA, per germline. CDR3 loop: CSVGQGGQETQYF. As DNA, the CDR3 is TGCAGCGTTGGACAGGGGGGACAAGAGACCCAGTACTTC.

J is TRBJ2-2 and V is TRBV20-1; TRBD1 matches 10 bases. Germline V gene lookup returns CDR1 DFQATT and CDR2 SNEGSKA (reference sequence). The CDR3 is 16 residues long. V was clipped by 3 bases and J by 5 bases; unmatched bases: 9. DNA for the CDR3: TGCAGTGCTAGTATTTCGGGACAGGGGTTGACCGGGGAGCTGTTTTTT. Residues: CSASISGQGLTGELFF.

The J gene is TRBJ1-1, the V gene TRBV28; 7 positions match TRBD1. The germline gives CDR1 MDHEN, CDR2 SYDVKM. After removal of 1 base from V and 11 bases from J, the junction contained 4 bases not matched to a gene. The CDR3 has 12 residues. The CDR3 DNA sequence: TGTGCCAGCAGTTTATCACAGGGGCTGGCTTTCTTT. Its protein is CASSLSQGLAFF. Combining the CDR3 with reference TRBV28 and TRBJ1-1 gives the whole variable domain DVKVTQSSRYLVKRTGEKVFLECVQDMDHENMFWYRQDPGLGLRLIYFSYDVKMKEKGDIPEGYSVSREKKERFSLILESASTNQTSMYLCASSLSQGLAFFGQGTRLTVV.

J is TRBJ2-3 and V is TRBV9; a weak D match, TRBD2 (6 bases). Trimming shortened V by 2 bases and J by 6 bases, and 7 bases separated the two germline ends. The CDR3 contains 12 residues. The germline V gene has CDR1 SGDLS and CDR2 YYNGEE. Written as DNA, the CDR3 is TGTGCCAGCAGCGTCGCGGGGGATACGCAGTATTTT. It codes for CASSVAGDTQYF. The entire variable domain, with the rest obtained from reference TRBV9 and TRBJ2-3, is as follows: DSGVTQTPKHLITATGQRVTLRCSPRSGDLSVYWYQQSLDQGLQFLIQYYNGEERAKGNILERFSAQQFPDLHSELNLSSLELGDSALYFCASSVAGDTQYFGPGTRLTVL.

The J gene is TRBJ2-7, the V gene TRBV30; D unresolved. CDR1 and CDR2 (germline): GTSNPN, SVGIG (reference sequence). Trimming took 0 bases from V and 4 from J, leaving 7 bases between them. The CDR3 contains 12 residues. CDR3 loop: CAWSVSRYEQYF. CDR3 nucleotides: TGTGCCTGGAGTGTATCCCGTTACGAGCAGTACTTC.

Worth noting for this clone: An end of the junction differs from the germline gene, which may be a read error. The chain carries TRBV15 and TRBJ2-5; the D gene is possibly TRBD1 (5 bases). Germline values: CDR1 LNHNV, CDR2 YYDKDF (reference sequence). The CDR3 has 15 residues. CDR3 bases: TGTGCCACCAGCGGAGACAGTTTGTACCAAGAGACCCAGTACTTC. Translating it yields CATSGDSLYQETQYF.

This clone turned up a few times. This chain connects TRBV12-3 or TRBV12-4 to TRBJ1-2; TRBD1 might be the D (5 bases). The CDR3 consists of 12 residues. V was pared by 3 bases and J by 7 bases, with 9 bases between. CDR3 sequence: CASSFRRAGYTF. For the CDR3, the DNA is TGTGCCAGCAGTTTCCGCAGGGCTGGCTACACCTTC.

The DNA for the CDR3 is TGTGCCATCAGTGAGTCTCCCGCTGCGGGAGAGACCCAGTACTTC. Its translation is CAISESPAAGETQYF. The genes are TRBV10-3 and TRBJ2-5; D perhaps matches TRBD2 (5 bases). V was trimmed by 0 bases and J by 4 bases, leaving 12 bases between them. CDR1 and CDR2 (germline): ENHRY, SYGVKD. The CDR3 extends over 15 amino acids.

This clone was found once. The rearrangement joins TRBV21-1 to TRBJ1-5; the table's D call, TRBD1, was not checked against the DNA. TRBV21-1 counts as a pseudogene. There are 19 residues in the CDR3. The CDR3 coding sequence is TGTGCCAGCAGCAAAGGCCGGACAGGGGGTCAATATAGCAATCAGCCCCAGCATTTT. Protein: CASSKGRTGGQYSNQPQHF.

This clone was found once. The rearrangement uses TRBV30 and TRBJ1-5, with 7 bases fitting TRBD1. V lost 2 bases and J lost 10; bases outside the gene matches: 8. Germline CDR1 reads GTSNPN; CDR2 reads SVGIG (reference sequence). The CDR3 covers 13 residues. This chain's CDR3 is CAWSPTGVRPQHF. Here the CDR3 DNA reads TGTGCCTGGAGTCCCACAGGGGTGAGACCCCAGCATTTT.

The CDR3 nucleotides read TGTGCCAGCAGCTTACCGCAGGGGGGAGATACGCAGTATTTT. This codes for CASSLPQGGDTQYF. The chain carries TRBV7-9 and TRBJ2-3; the D gene is possibly TRBD1 (7 bases). CDR3 length: 14 residues. CDR1 is SEHNR, CDR2 FQNEAQ, per germline (reference sequence). Trimming took 2 bases from V and 5 from J, leaving 11 bases between them.

The chain combines TRBV6-6 with TRBJ1-4, with no clear D. V gave up 2 bases and J gave up 7 bases, with 11 bases separating them. CDR3 size: 14 residues. Looked up from germline, CDR1 is MNHNY and CDR2 is SVGAGI (reference sequence). CDR3 coding DNA: TGTGCCAGCAGTTACACGACGGCGGGTGAAAAACTGTTTTTT. Amino acids: CASSYTTAGEKLFF.

The table lists this clone with a few counts. The rearrangement links TRBV4-2 to TRBJ1-3, with D uncertain. Germline CDR1 is LGHNA and CDR2 is YNFKEQ. CDR3 size: 15 residues. With 3 bases removed from V and 2 bases from J, the gap between germline ends came to 11 bases. The CDR3 sequence is CASSHAGGTGNTIYF. CDR3 coding DNA: TGTGCCAGCAGCCACGCAGGTGGAACTGGAAACACCATATATTTT.

The V gene is TRBV2, the J gene TRBJ1-6, with D possibly matching TRBD1 (6 bases). This CDR3 has 15 residues. Trimming shortened V by 6 bases and J by 3 bases, and 12 bases separated the two germline ends. CDR1 is SNHLY, CDR2 FYNNEI, per germline. CDR3 nucleotide sequence: TGTGCCAGCAGCTCTGACAGGTTCTATAATTCACCCCTCCACTTT. Amino acid sequence: CASSSDRFYNSPLHF. Full variable domain (remainder filled in from reference TRBV2 and TRBJ1-6): EPEVTQTPSHQVTQMGQEVILRCVPISNHLYFYWYRQILGQKVEFLVSFYNNEISEKSEIFDDQFSVERPDGSNFTLKIRSTKLEDSAMYFCASSSDRFYNSPLHFGNGTRLTVT.